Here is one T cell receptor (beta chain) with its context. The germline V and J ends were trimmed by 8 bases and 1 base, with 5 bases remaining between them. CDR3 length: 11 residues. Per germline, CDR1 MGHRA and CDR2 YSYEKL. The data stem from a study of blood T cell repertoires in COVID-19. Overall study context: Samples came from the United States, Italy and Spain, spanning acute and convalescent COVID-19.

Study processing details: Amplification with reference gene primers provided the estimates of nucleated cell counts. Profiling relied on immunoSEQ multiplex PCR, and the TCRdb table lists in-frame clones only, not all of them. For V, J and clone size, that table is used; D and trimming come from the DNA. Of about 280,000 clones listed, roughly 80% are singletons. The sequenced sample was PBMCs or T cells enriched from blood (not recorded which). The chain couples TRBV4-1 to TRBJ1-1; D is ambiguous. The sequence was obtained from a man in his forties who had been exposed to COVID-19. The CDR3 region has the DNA TGCGCCAGCTCCGGGAACACTGAAGCTTTCTTT. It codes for CASSGNTEAFF.